This T cell receptor (beta chain) was recorded in a study of identical twins. Each CDR3 protein gets one entry after TCRdb re-called the 5' RACE reads with MiXCR. This table has 1.5 million to 2 million distinct CDR3 sequences, less than 40% appearing once. The CDR3 contains 22 residues. CDR1 and CDR2 from the germline V gene are WNHNN and SYGVQD (reference sequence). V is TRBV10-1 and J is TRBJ2-4; TRBD2 aligns across 11 bases. The tail of the sequence fits TRBJ2-7 better, so the J call may be wrong. The TCR sequence derives from a newborn girl in good health. Sequenced input: cord blood. Here the CDR3 DNA reads TGCGCCAGCAGTGAGTCGACTCGGGAGTTGGCTAGCGGGAGGAAAAACTCCTACGAGCAGTACTTC. Translation gives CASSESTRELASGRKNSYEQYF.